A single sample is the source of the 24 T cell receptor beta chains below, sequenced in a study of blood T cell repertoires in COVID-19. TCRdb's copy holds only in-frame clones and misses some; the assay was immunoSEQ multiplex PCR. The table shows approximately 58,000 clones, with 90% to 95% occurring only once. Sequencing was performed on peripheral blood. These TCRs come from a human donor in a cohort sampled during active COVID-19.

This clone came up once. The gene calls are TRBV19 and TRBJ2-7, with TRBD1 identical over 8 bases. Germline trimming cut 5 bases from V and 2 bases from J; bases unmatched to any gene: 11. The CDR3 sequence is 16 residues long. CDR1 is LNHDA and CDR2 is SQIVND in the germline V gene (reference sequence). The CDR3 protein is CASSRTRDRSTYEQYF. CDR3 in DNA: TGTGCCAGTAGTCGAACCCGGGACAGGTCGACCTACGAGCAGTACTTC.

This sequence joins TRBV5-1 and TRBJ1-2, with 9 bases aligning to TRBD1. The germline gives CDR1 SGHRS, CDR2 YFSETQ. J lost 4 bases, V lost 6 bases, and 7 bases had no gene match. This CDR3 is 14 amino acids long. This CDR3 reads CASTGTGSTYGYTF. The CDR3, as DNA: TGCGCCAGCACCGGGACAGGGAGCACCTATGGCTACACCTTC.

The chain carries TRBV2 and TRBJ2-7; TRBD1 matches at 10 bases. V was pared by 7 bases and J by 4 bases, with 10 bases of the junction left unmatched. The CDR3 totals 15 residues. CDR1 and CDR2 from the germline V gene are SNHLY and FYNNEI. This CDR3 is CASIPGTGVWYEQYV. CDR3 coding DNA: TGTGCCAGCATCCCCGGGACAGGGGTTTGGTACGAGCAGTACGTC.

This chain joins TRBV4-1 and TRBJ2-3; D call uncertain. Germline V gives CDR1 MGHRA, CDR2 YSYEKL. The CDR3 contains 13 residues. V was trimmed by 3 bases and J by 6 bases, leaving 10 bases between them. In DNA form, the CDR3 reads TGCGCCAGCAGCCATTCGATAGAGGATACGCAGTATTTT. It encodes CASSHSIEDTQYF.

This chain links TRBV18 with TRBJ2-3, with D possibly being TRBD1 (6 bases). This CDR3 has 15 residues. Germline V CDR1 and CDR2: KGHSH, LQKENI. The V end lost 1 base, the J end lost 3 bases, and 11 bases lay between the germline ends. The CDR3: CASSPLTTGTDTQYF. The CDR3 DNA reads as TGTGCCAGCTCACCACTTACGACAGGTACAGATACGCAGTATTTT. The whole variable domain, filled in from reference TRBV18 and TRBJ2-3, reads NAGVMQNPRHLVRRRGQEARLRCSPMKGHSHVYWYRQLPEEGLKFMVYLQKENIIDESGMPKERFSAEFPKEGPSILRIQQVVRGDSAAYFCASSPLTTGTDTQYFGPGTRLTVL.

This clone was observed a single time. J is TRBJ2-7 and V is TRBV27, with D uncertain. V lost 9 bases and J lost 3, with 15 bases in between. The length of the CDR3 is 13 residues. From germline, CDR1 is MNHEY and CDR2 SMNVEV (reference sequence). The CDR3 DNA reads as TGTGCCAGACCGTTTCTTCACTACTACGAGCAGTACGTC. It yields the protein CARPFLHYYEQYV.

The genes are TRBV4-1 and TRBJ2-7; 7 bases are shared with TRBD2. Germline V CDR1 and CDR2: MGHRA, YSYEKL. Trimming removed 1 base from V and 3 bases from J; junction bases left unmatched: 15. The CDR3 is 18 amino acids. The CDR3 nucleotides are TGCGCCAGCAGCCAAGTGTTGGGAGGGAAAGACTCTGACTACGAGCAGTACTTC. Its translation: CASSQVLGGKDSDYEQYF.

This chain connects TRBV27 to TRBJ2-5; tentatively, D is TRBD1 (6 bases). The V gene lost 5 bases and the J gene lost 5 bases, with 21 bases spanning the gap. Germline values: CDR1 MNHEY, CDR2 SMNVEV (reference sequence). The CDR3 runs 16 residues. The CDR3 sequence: CASSPYSNRVQETQYF. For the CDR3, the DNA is TGTGCCAGCAGTCCCTACTCGAACAGGGTCCAGGAGACCCAGTACTTC.

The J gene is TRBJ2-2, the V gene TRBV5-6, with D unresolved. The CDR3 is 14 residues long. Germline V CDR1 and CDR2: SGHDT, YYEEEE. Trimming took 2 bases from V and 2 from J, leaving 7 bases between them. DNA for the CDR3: TGTGCCAGCAGCTTTACTTTAAACACCGGGGAGCTGTTTTTT. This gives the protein CASSFTLNTGELFF.

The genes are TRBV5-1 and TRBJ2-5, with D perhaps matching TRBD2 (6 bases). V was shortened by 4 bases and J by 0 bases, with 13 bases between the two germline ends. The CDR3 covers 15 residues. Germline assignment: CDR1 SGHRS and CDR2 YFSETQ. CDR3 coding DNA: TGCGCCAGCAGCGTTCCTTGGGGGGACCAAGAGACCCAGTACTTC. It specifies CASSVPWGDQETQYF.

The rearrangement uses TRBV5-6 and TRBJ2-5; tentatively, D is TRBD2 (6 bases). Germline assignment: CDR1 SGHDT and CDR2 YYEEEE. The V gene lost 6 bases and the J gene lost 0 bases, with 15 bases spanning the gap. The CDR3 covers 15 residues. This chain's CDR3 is CASMRTKQYQETQYF. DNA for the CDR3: TGTGCCAGCATGCGGACTAAACAGTACCAAGAGACCCAGTACTTC.

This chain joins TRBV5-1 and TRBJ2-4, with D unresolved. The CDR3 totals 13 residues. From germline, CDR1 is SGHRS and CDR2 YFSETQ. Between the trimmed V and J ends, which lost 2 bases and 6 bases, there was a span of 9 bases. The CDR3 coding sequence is TGCGCCAGCAGCTTTGGAGAGCTAAACATTCAGTACTTC. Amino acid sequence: CASSFGELNIQYF.

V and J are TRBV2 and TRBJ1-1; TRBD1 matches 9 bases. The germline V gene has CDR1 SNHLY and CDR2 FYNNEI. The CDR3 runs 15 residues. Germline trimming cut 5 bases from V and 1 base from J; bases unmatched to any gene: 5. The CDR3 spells CASSRQGVGNTEAFF. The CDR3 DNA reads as TGTGCCAGCAGTAGACAGGGGGTGGGGAACACTGAAGCTTTCTTT.

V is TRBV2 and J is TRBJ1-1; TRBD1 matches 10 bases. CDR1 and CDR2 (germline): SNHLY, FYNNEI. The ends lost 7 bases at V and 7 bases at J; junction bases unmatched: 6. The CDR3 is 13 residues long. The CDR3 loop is CASNRQGASEAFF. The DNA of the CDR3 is TGTGCCAGCAACCGACAGGGGGCGAGTGAAGCTTTCTTT.

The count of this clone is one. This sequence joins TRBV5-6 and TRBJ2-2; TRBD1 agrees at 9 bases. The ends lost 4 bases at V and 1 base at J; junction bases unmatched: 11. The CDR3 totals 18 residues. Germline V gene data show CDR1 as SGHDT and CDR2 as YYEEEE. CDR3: CASSMGQGLIRNTGELFF. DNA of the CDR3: TGTGCCAGCAGCATGGGACAGGGCCTGATCCGGAACACCGGGGAGCTGTTTTTT.

The CDR3 sequence is CASRRTGSTGELFF. CDR3 coding DNA: TGTGCCAGCAGACGTACAGGGAGCACCGGGGAGCTGTTTTTT. The rearrangement joins TRBV6-5 to TRBJ2-2, with D possibly being TRBD1 (6 bases). The V end was cut by 6 bases, the J end by 4 bases, with 12 bases between. CDR3 length: 14 amino acids. The germline CDR1 and CDR2 sequences are MNHEY and SVGAGI.

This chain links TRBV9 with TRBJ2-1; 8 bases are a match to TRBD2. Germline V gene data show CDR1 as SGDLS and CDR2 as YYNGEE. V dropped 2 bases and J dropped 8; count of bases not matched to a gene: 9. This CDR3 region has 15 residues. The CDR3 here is CASSVFSGGKDEQFF. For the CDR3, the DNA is TGTGCCAGCAGCGTTTTTTCGGGGGGGAAGGATGAGCAGTTCTTC. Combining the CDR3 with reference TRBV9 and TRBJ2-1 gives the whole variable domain DSGVTQTPKHLITATGQRVTLRCSPRSGDLSVYWYQQSLDQGLQFLIQYYNGEERAKGNILERFSAQQFPDLHSELNLSSLELGDSALYFCASSVFSGGKDEQFFGPGTRLTVL.

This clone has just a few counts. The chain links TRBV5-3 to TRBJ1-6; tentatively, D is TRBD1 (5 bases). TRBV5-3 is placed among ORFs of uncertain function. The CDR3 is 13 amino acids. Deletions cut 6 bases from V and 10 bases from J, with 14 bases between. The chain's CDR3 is CARTLRVYSPLHF. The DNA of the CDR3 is TGTGCCAGAACCCTCAGGGTTTACTCACCCCTCCACTTT.

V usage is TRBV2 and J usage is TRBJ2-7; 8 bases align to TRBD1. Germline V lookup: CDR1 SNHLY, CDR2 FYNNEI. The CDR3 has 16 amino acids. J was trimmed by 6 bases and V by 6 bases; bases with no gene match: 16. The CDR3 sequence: CASSLSGTGISGEQYF. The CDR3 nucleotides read TGTGCCAGCAGCCTCTCGGGGACAGGCATCTCGGGCGAGCAGTACTTC.

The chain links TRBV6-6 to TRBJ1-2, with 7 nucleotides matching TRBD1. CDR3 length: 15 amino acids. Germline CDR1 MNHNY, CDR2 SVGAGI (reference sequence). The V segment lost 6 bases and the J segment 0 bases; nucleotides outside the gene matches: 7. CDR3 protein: CASRLSDRSNYGYTF. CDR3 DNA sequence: TGTGCCAGCAGATTGTCGGACAGGTCTAACTATGGCTACACCTTC.

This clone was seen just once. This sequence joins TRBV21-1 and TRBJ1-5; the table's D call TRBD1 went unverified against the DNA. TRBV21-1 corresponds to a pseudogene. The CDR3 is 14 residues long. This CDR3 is CASSKRQDTQPQHF. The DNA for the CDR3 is TGTGCCAGCAGTAAGAGACAGGACACTCAGCCCCAGCATTTT.

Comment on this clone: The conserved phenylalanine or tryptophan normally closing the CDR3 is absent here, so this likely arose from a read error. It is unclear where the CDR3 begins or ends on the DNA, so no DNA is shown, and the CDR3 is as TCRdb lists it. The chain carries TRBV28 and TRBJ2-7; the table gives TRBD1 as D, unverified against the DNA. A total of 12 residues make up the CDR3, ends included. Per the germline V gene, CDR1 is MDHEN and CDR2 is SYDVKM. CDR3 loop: CASSSPGQGPYL.

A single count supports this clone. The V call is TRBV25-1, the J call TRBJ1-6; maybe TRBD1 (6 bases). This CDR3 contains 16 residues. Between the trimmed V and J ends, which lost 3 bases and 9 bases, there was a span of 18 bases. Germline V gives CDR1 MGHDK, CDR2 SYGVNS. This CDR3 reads CASSDWLATGSSPLHF. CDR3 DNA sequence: TGTGCCAGCAGTGATTGGTTGGCGACAGGATCTTCACCCCTCCACTTT.

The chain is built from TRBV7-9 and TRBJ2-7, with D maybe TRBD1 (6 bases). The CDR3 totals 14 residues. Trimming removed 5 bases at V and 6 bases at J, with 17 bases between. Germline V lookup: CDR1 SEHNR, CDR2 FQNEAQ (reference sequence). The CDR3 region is CASSTRTEGVEQYF. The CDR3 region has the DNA TGTGCCAGCAGCACCAGGACAGAGGGGGTCGAGCAGTACTTC.